A selection of T cell receptor beta chains follows, all from one sample in a study of blood T cell repertoires in COVID-19. The assay was immunoSEQ multiplex PCR, and TCRdb's table has in-frame clones only and misses some. The sample lists 45,000 to 50,000 clones, roughly 90% seen once, with about a tenth in the top ten. The sample taken for sequencing was peripheral blood. These receptors all come from a human donor in a cohort sampled during active COVID-19. Each CDR3 is given with its conserved first and last residue. The order of the fields is clone size, J gene, D gene, V gene, CDR3 DNA, CDR3 protein. The D gene is left open where the match is weak. Clone sizes are given selectively: once, few, many, or a class where the clone is expanded.

. TRBJ1-6 TRBD1 TRBV18 TGTGCCAGCTCACCGCAGGGGGAGAAGAATTCACCCCTCCACTTT CASSPQGEKNSPLHF
. TRBJ2-5 TRBD1 TRBV14 TGTGCCAGCAGCAAGAACAGGGGCCAAGAGACCCAGTACTTC CASSKNRGQETQYF
. TRBJ2-7 . TRBV18 TGTGCCAGCTCACAATCGAGAGGGGGTGGTCCTAGCGAGCAGTACTTC CASSQSRGGGPSEQYF
. TRBJ2-5 TRBD2 TRBV10-2 TGCGCCAGCAGTGATGGACTAGCAGAGACCCAGTACTTC CASSDGLAETQYF
. TRBJ2-1 TRBD2 TRBV25-1 TGTGCCAGCAGTGACTCACTAGCGGGGTTTTACAATGAGCAGTTCTTC CASSDSLAGFYNEQFF
. TRBJ2-5 TRBD1 TRBV19 TGTGCCAGTAGTTCCGGACAGGGAGAGACCCAGTACTTC CASSSGQGETQYF
. TRBJ2-3 . TRBV11-1 TGTGCCAGCAGCCGAACCCTAGAAACGAATACGCAGTATTTT CASSRTLETNTQYF
. TRBJ1-1 . TRBV20-1 TGCAGTGCCTGGGGCATGGCTGAAGCTTTCTTT CSAWGMAEAFF
. TRBJ2-7 TRBD1 TRBV5-1 TGCGCCAGCAGCCCGGGGACAGCTTCTCAAGAGCAGTACTTC CASSPGTASQEQYF
. TRBJ1-4 . TRBV29-1 TGCAGCACCACAGACAATGAAAAACTGTTTTTT CSTTDNEKLFF
once TRBJ2-1 TRBD2 TRBV18 TGTGCCAGCTCACCACGGGCTAGCGGGGGGGCCAATGAGCAGTTCTTC CASSPRASGGANEQFF
. TRBJ1-1 . TRBV4-2 TGTGCCAGCAGCCCCGGACAGACTGAAGCTTTCTTT CASSPGQTEAFF
. TRBJ2-7 TRBD2 TRBV2 TGTGCCAGCAGCGCGACTCTAGCGGAACTCTCCTACGAGCAGTACTTC CASSATLAELSYEQYF
. TRBJ1-1 . TRBV5-1 TGCGCCAGCCGGGAAGCCCAGGAAGCTTTCTTT CASREAQEAFF
once TRBJ2-3 TRBD1 TRBV18 TGTGCCAGCTCACTTACAGGGGGGACCAACACAGATACGCAGTATTTT CASSLTGGTNTDTQYF
. TRBJ2-1 TRBD1 TRBV4-3 TGCGCCAGCAGCCCTCAAAGGGGGCGCGAGCAGTTCTTC CASSPQRGREQFF
few TRBJ1-2 . TRBV12-3/TRBV12-4 TGTGCCAGCAGTATGTCGAACTATGGCTACACCTTC CASSMSNYGYTF
. TRBJ2-3 . TRBV19 TGTGCCAGTAGTATAGTCGACGGAGGCACAGATACGCAGTATTTT CASSIVDGGTDTQYF
. TRBJ1-1 . TRBV12-3/TRBV12-4 TGTGCCAGCAAGGTCACTACGAACACTGAAGCTTTCTTT CASKVTTNTEAFF
. TRBJ2-5 . TRBV7-9 TGTGCCAGCAGCCCGCCCGAACTAGGGCAAGAGACCCAGTACTTC CASSPPELGQETQYF
. TRBJ1-6 . TRBV5-6 TGTGCCAGTCTCTCCGGGACTTCCCTTGGGTCCCTCCACTTT CASLSGTSLGSLHF
. TRBJ2-7 . TRBV19 TGTGCCAGTAGTATGCCTGGGGCAGGCTACGAGCAGTACTTC CASSMPGAGYEQYF
few TRBJ1-6 . TRBV6-5 TGTGCCAGCAGTAGAACAGGGTTAGTTGATTCACCCCTCCACTTT CASSRTGLVDSPLHF
. TRBJ2-3 TRBD2 TRBV19 TGTGCCAGTAGAGGACTAGCGGGGACAGATACGCAGTATTTT CASRGLAGTDTQYF
. TRBJ2-7 TRBD1 TRBV6-1 TGTGCCAGCAGTGAAGCGCCTGGACAGGACGTCTACGAGCAGTACTTC CASSEAPGQDVYEQYF
. TRBJ2-7 . TRBV7-2 TGTGCCAGCAGCTTAAGAGGGGGTTCAAGCTCCTACGAGCAGTACTTC CASSLRGGSSSYEQYF
. TRBJ1-5 . TRBV25-1 TGTGCCAGCAGTGAATCTACAGTTAATCAGCCCCAGCATTTT CASSESTVNQPQHF
once TRBJ1-3 . TRBV3-1/TRBV3-2 TGTGCCAGCAGCCAAGTCGGGGGGTACACCATATATTTT CASSQVGGYTIYF
. TRBJ2-5 . TRBV19 TGTGCCAGTAGTGCGCCAGGGCTATCCCCGATAGATGGTATAGAGACCCAGTACTTC CASSAPGLSPIDGIETQYF
few TRBJ1-5 TRBD1 TRBV19 TGTGCCAGCACAGACAGGGAAGGTCAGCCCCAGCATTTT CASTDREGQPQHF
. TRBJ1-1 . TRBV7-3 TGTGCCAGCAGCTTTGGGAGGGAGGACACTGAAGCTTTCTTT CASSFGREDTEAFF
. TRBJ1-3 . TRBV28 TGTGCCAGCAGGCAGTCTTGGGGGGACACCATATATTTT CASRQSWGDTIYF
. TRBJ2-1 . TRBV28 TGTGCCAGTAACCCCAGGGGAAAAGGCGATGAGCAGTTCTTC CASNPRGKGDEQFF
. TRBJ1-2 . TRBV19 TGTGCCAGTATCCAATCGGGAGGTGGCTACACCTTC CASIQSGGGYTF
. TRBJ1-1 . TRBV6-6 TGTGCCAGCAGTCGTCTGGGGTGGGGTAGACGGGGGAACACTGAAGCTTTCTTT CASSRLGWGRRGNTEAFF
. TRBJ1-1 . TRBV7-2 TGTGCCAGCAGCAACACTGCAGGATTGAACACTGAAGCTTTCTTT CASSNTAGLNTEAFF
. TRBJ1-1 . TRBV10-3 TGTGCCATCAGGAGGGTAAGCGGGACAAACCCGCTGAACACTGAAGCTTTCTTT CAIRRVSGTNPLNTEAFF
few TRBJ2-3 . TRBV5-1 TGCGCCAGCAGCTTGGCCGGAGATACGCAGTATTTT CASSLAGDTQYF
. TRBJ1-3 . TRBV19 TGTGCCAGTAGTAACCCCTTCTCCGGCTCTGGAAACACCATATATTTT CASSNPFSGSGNTIYF
few TRBJ1-2 . TRBV4-3 TGCGCCAGCAGCCAAGAACAGGCGGGGTCCTACACCTTC CASSQEQAGSYTF
. TRBJ2-5 TRBD2 TRBV12-5 TGTGCTAGTGGCTCCTGGACTAGCGTCGAGACCCAGTACTTC CASGSWTSVETQYF
. TRBJ2-7 TRBD1 TRBV5-5 TGTGCCAGCAGACCAGGACAGGTAGAAGAGCAGTACTTC CASRPGQVEEQYF
. TRBJ2-3 . TRBV7-8 TGTGCCAGCAGCGCCCCCCCCGGTGCTGGAGATACGCAGTATTTT CASSAPPGAGDTQYF
. TRBJ2-3 TRBD2 TRBV11-1 TGTGCCAGCAGCCCCCCGACTAGCGGGGGGGTGGATACGCAGTATTTT CASSPPTSGGVDTQYF
once TRBJ1-1 TRBD1 TRBV5-1 TGCGCCAGCAGCACCGGGACAGGACTTCGAATGAACACTGAAGCTTTCTTT CASSTGTGLRMNTEAFF
. TRBJ2-4 . TRBV6-5 TGTGCCAGCAGTTATGGCAGGCAAATAAACATTCAGTACTTC CASSYGRQINIQYF
. TRBJ2-6 TRBD1 TRBV2 TGTGCCAGCAGTGAATTGACAGGGGCCGGGGCCAACGTCCTGACTTTC CASSELTGAGANVLTF